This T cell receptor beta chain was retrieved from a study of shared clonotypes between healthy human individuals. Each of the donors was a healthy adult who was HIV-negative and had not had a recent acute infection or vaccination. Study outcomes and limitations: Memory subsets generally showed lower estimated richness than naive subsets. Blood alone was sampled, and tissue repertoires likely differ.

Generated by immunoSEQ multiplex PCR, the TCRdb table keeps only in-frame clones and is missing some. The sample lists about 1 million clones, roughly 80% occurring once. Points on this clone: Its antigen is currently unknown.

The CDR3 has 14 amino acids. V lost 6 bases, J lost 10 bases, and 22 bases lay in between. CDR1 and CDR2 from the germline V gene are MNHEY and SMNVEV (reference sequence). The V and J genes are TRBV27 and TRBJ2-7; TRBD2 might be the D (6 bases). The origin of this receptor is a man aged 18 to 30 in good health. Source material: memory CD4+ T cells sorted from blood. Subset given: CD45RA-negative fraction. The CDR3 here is CASSPRRGVSPQYF. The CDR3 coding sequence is TGTGCCAGCAGCCCCCGGAGGGGAGTGTCCCCTCAGTACTTC.